A single sample gave rise to the 29 T cell receptor beta chains below, sequenced in a study of blood T cell repertoires in COVID-19. Data came from immunoSEQ multiplex PCR; TCRdb stores just in-frame clones and leaves some out. Among 110,000 to 150,000 clones listed, 86% were seen once. The sample comprised PBMCs or T cells enriched from blood (not recorded which). These receptors were taken from a man aged 45-65 years who had recovered from COVID-19.

This clone was detected only once. The V gene is TRBV24-1, the J gene TRBJ1-2, with TRBD1 as a possible D gene (5 bases). V dropped 2 bases and J dropped 8 bases, with 17 bases sitting between them. CDR3 size: 15 residues. The germline V gene encodes CDR1 KGHDR and CDR2 SFDVKD. The CDR3 DNA reads TGTGCCACCAGTGATTCGAACGCGGGACGCCCGGGCTACACCTTC. This translates into CATSDSNAGRPGYTF.

The chain has TRBV6-2 or TRBV6-3 and TRBJ1-1; maybe TRBD1 (5 bases). The CDR3 spans 14 residues. V was clipped by 5 bases and J by 5 bases, with 15 bases between them. Germline loops: CDR1 MNHEY, CDR2 SVGEGT. Here the CDR3 reads CASSIPTARTEAFF. The CDR3 DNA reads as TGTGCCAGCAGTATCCCGACAGCGCGAACTGAAGCTTTCTTT.

The CDR3 loop is CASSSPTAGLSTGELFF. The CDR3 DNA follows: TGTGCCAGCAGCTCGCCGACAGCGGGGCTGAGCACCGGGGAGCTGTTTTTT. The V and J genes are TRBV5-4 and TRBJ2-2, with 7 bases aligning to TRBD2. V gave up 3 bases and J gave up 4 bases; unmatched junction bases: 12. This CDR3 is 17 amino acids long. CDR1 and CDR2 from the germline V gene are SGHNT and YYREEE (reference sequence).

The gene calls are TRBV7-2 and TRBJ1-2, with D hard to call. V gave up 5 bases and J gave up 5 bases, with 15 bases separating them. Germline CDR1 is SGHTA and CDR2 is FQGNSA. The CDR3 extends over 14 amino acids. The CDR3 DNA follows: TGTGCCAGCAGCCCCTACCCGGTCCAATATGGCTACACCTTC. It encodes CASSPYPVQYGYTF.

J is TRBJ2-7 and V is TRBV19; possibly TRBD2 for D (6 bases). The CDR3 covers 14 residues. Trimming took 2 bases from V and 3 from J, leaving 11 bases between them. Germline CDR1 is LNHDA and CDR2 is SQIVND (reference sequence). Here the CDR3 reads CASSIRQGGYEQYF. The CDR3 nucleotides read TGTGCCAGTAGTATAAGGCAGGGAGGCTACGAGCAGTACTTC.

The gene calls are TRBV5-8 and TRBJ2-7; tentative D call: TRBD2 (6 bases). This CDR3 spans 13 amino acids. Trimming left V 0 bases short and J 6 bases short, with 10 bases between. Germline CDR1 is SGHTS and CDR2 is YDEGEE. The CDR3 DNA reads TGTGCCAGCAGCTTGGCGCGGAGGGGCGAGCAGTACTTC. This translates into CASSLARRGEQYF.

This chain joins TRBV5-1 and TRBJ2-1; D unclear. V was shortened by 0 bases and J by 10 bases, with 14 bases between the two germline ends. The CDR3 spans 14 residues. Germline V CDR1 and CDR2: SGHRS, YFSETQ. CDR3 amino acids: CASSLGVGQWEQFF. CDR3 bases: TGCGCCAGCAGCTTGGGTGTTGGGCAATGGGAGCAGTTCTTC.

The rearrangement joins TRBV27 to TRBJ1-4; TRBD1 matches at 8 bases. The CDR3 consists of 16 residues. Germline V gene lookup returns CDR1 MNHEY and CDR2 SMNVEV (reference sequence). After removal of 4 bases from V and 6 bases from J, the junction contained 10 bases not matched to a gene. As DNA, the CDR3 is TGTGCCAGCAGTTCGCGAAACAGGGGGAAAGATGAAAAACTGTTTTTT. Translating gives CASSSRNRGKDEKLFF. Combining the CDR3 with reference TRBV27 and TRBJ1-4 gives the whole variable domain EAQVTQNPRYLITVTGKKLTVTCSQNMNHEYMSWYRQDPGLGLRQIYYSMNVEVTDKGDVPEGYKVSRKEKRNFPLILESPSPNQTSLYFCASSSRNRGKDEKLFFGSGTQLSVL.

The J gene is TRBJ1-6, the V gene TRBV30; D ambiguous. CDR1 is GTSNPN, CDR2 SVGIG, per germline (reference sequence). The CDR3 extends over 14 amino acids. V was shortened by 0 bases and J by 11 bases, with 14 bases between the two germline ends. CDR3 region: CAWSVQQVGAPLHF. The CDR3 coding sequence is TGTGCCTGGAGTGTACAGCAGGTCGGCGCACCCCTCCACTTT.

This clone has a single count. The CDR3 sequence is CASSPSPLGGETQYF. The CDR3, as DNA: TGTGCCAGCAGTCCCTCTCCTCTGGGAGGAGAGACCCAGTACTTC. The chain combines TRBV6-1 with TRBJ2-5; D possibly corresponds to TRBD2 (6 bases). Germline CDR1 reads MNHNS; CDR2 reads SASEGT. The CDR3 is 15 residues long. The V and J ends lost 5 bases and 4 bases respectively, with 17 bases between them.

V gene TRBV7-9 combines with J gene TRBJ2-1; TRBD2 aligns across 10 bases. J was trimmed by 10 bases and V by 1 base; bases with no gene match: 10. Germline V gene sequence: CDR1 SEHNR, CDR2 FQNEAQ (reference sequence). The CDR3 sequence is 16 residues long. CDR3 DNA sequence: TGTGCCAGCAGCTTAGTAGGAGTAGCGGGAGGTTGGGAGCAGTTCTTC. Translated, it gives CASSLVGVAGGWEQFF.

V gene TRBV12-3 or TRBV12-4 combines with J gene TRBJ1-2; D may be TRBD1 (6 bases). The CDR3 length is 13 residues. With 8 bases removed from V and 6 bases from J, the gap between germline ends came to 16 bases. The CDR3 sequence: CASVSRNRDGYTF. The CDR3 DNA is TGTGCCAGCGTATCCAGAAACAGGGATGGCTACACCTTC.

The V and J genes are TRBV11-2 and TRBJ1-5; 9 bases align to TRBD1. The V gene's germline CDR1 is SGHAT and CDR2 FQNNGV. V gave up 4 bases and J gave up 5 bases; unmatched junction bases: 0. This CDR3 spans 13 amino acids. CDR3 residues: CASSWDRDQPQHF. The CDR3 region has the DNA TGTGCCAGCAGCTGGGACAGGGATCAGCCCCAGCATTTT.

CDR3 nucleotide sequence: TGTGCCAGCAGCCTGCAGACAGAGGAAGCTTTCTTT. Protein: CASSLQTEEAFF. The chain joins TRBV28 to TRBJ1-1; possible D gene TRBD1, 5 bases. The germline gives CDR1 MDHEN, CDR2 SYDVKM. Trimming cost V 6 bases and J 8 bases, with 13 bases left between them. CDR3 length equals 12 residues.

The CDR3 nucleotides are TGCGCCAGCAGTGCCCCGGACAGGGTTCCTACGAGGGGCACTGAAGCTTTCTTT. This codes for CASSAPDRVPTRGTEAFF. The chain combines TRBV10-2 with TRBJ1-1; 8 nucleotides align to TRBD1. Germline assignment: CDR1 WSHSY and CDR2 SAAADI. Trimming took 4 bases from V and 4 from J; bases not matched to a gene: 17. The length of the CDR3 is 18 residues.

This chain uses TRBV6-2 or TRBV6-3 with TRBJ1-6, with 11 bases identical to TRBD1. This CDR3 spans 17 amino acids. Trimming at V came to 2 bases and at J to 2 bases, leaving 2 bases not matched to a gene. The germline V gene encodes CDR1 MNHEY and CDR2 SVGEGT. The CDR3 DNA sequence: TGTGCCAGCAGTTACGTGGGACAGGGGGCCTATAATTCACCCCTCCACTTT. This sequence encodes CASSYVGQGAYNSPLHF.

V usage is TRBV7-9 and J usage is TRBJ2-1, with 9 bases fitting TRBD2. Germline V lookup: CDR1 SEHNR, CDR2 FQNEAQ (reference sequence). J gave up 6 bases and V 5 bases, and 8 bases lay outside the gene matches. The CDR3 has 15 amino acids. The CDR3 nucleotides are TGTGCCAGCAGCCCCGGGACTAGCATTCTCAATGAGCAGTTCTTC. Translating it yields CASSPGTSILNEQFF.

The chain employs TRBV21-1 and TRBJ2-7; no DNA check was done on the table's D call, TRBD2. TRBV21-1 is a pseudogene segment. This CDR3 comprises 15 residues. CDR3: CASSHRGTTGDEQYF. The CDR3 coding sequence is TGTGCCAGCAGTCATCGCGGAACGACGGGGGACGAGCAGTACTTC.

V gene TRBV7-2 combines with J gene TRBJ2-7; a weak D match, TRBD2 (5 bases). Deletions cut 5 bases from V and 3 bases from J, with 14 bases between. The CDR3 is 14 residues long. Per the germline V gene, CDR1 is SGHTA and CDR2 is FQGNSA. CDR3 amino acids: CASSQPTGIYEQYF. CDR3 sequence (DNA): TGTGCCAGCAGCCAACCGACGGGGATCTACGAGCAGTACTTC.

This rearrangement joins TRBV7-2 to TRBJ1-2; D might be TRBD1 (6 bases). V lost 1 base and J lost 4, with 13 bases in between. The CDR3 length is 15 residues. Germline V CDR1 and CDR2: SGHTA, FQGNSA. The CDR3 here is CASSLGSGAGYGYTF. CDR3 in DNA: TGTGCCAGCAGCTTAGGCTCAGGGGCGGGCTATGGCTACACCTTC.

The count of this clone is one. V is TRBV10-2 and J is TRBJ1-5; 7 nucleotides align to TRBD1. Trimming removed 6 bases from V and 4 bases from J; junction bases left unmatched: 6. The germline gives CDR1 WSHSY, CDR2 SAAADI. This CDR3 contains 14 residues. The CDR3 protein is CASRTGFANQPQHF. Written as DNA, the CDR3 is TGCGCCAGCAGGACAGGGTTCGCTAATCAGCCCCAGCATTTT.

The V and J genes are TRBV19 and TRBJ2-6, with D possibly matching TRBD1 (6 bases). The V and J ends lost 5 bases and 2 bases respectively, with 16 bases between them. The germline V gene has CDR1 LNHDA and CDR2 SQIVND (reference sequence). The CDR3 sequence is 17 residues long. CDR3 loop: CASSEIQGSAGANVLTF. As DNA, the CDR3 is TGTGCCAGTAGTGAAATACAGGGCTCTGCTGGGGCCAACGTCCTGACTTTC.

The rearrangement uses TRBV19 and TRBJ1-5; D is unresolved. Germline loops: CDR1 LNHDA, CDR2 SQIVND (reference sequence). CDR3 length: 14 residues. The V end lost 7 bases, the J end lost 6 bases, and 16 bases lay between the germline ends. Written as DNA, the CDR3 is TGTGCCAGTATAAGAGAGATCGGGAGTCAGCCCCAGCATTTT. Translated: CASIREIGSQPQHF.

The V and J genes are TRBV24-1 and TRBJ2-2; D gene unclear. V shed 5 bases and J shed 0 bases, with 6 bases lying between them. The germline CDR1 and CDR2 sequences are KGHDR and SFDVKD. The CDR3 runs 14 residues. CDR3 nucleotides: TGTGCCACCAGTGTCAGTACGAACACCGGGGAGCTGTTTTTT. Protein: CATSVSTNTGELFF.

The chain couples TRBV28 to TRBJ2-1; 9 positions agree with TRBD1. Germline CDR1 and CDR2: MDHEN and SYDVKM. This CDR3 has 15 residues. The junction had 6 bases not matched to a gene; V was cut back by 6 bases and J by 3 bases. In nucleotides, the CDR3 is TGTGCCAGCAGATATCCGGGACAGGGCTACAATGAGCAGTTCTTC. This encodes CASRYPGQGYNEQFF.

There are a few counts of this clone. The V and J genes are TRBV7-3 and TRBJ2-1; 7 nucleotides match TRBD1. CDR1 and CDR2 (germline): SGHTA, FQGTGA. The V and J ends lost 0 bases and 8 bases, in that order; junction bases with no gene match: 10. The CDR3 extends over 16 amino acids. Written as DNA, the CDR3 is TGTGCCAGCAGCTTAACACCCCGACAGGGTCGGGATGAGCAGTTCTTC. Its protein product is CASSLTPRQGRDEQFF.

The chain employs TRBV7-6 and TRBJ2-1, with 9 bases aligning to TRBD2. Germline-derived CDR1 and CDR2 are SGHVS and FNYEAQ. The V segment lost 5 bases and the J segment 7 bases; nucleotides outside the gene matches: 9. The CDR3 length is 15 residues. CDR3 in amino acids: CASSQGTSTRNEQFF. The CDR3 DNA follows: TGTGCCAGCAGCCAAGGGACTAGCACGCGGAATGAGCAGTTCTTC. Looking up the rest from reference TRBV7-6 and TRBJ2-1 gives the full variable domain: GAGVSQSPRYKVTKRGQDVALRCDPISGHVSLYWYRQALGQGPEFLTYFNYEAQQDKSGLPNDRFSAERPEGSISTLTIQRTEQRDSAMYRCASSQGTSTRNEQFFGPGTRLTVL.

The rearrangement links TRBV7-2 to TRBJ1-3; D possibly corresponds to TRBD1 (6 bases). The germline V and J ends were trimmed by 7 bases and 1 base, with 17 bases remaining between them. The CDR3 runs 16 residues. Germline values: CDR1 SGHTA, CDR2 FQGNSA. This CDR3 is CASTPPGGPSGNTIYF. As DNA, the CDR3 is TGTGCCAGCACCCCTCCCGGGGGGCCGTCTGGAAACACCATATATTTT. The entire variable domain, with the rest obtained from reference TRBV7-2 and TRBJ1-3, is as follows: GAGVSQSPSNKVTEKGKDVELRCDPISGHTALYWYRQSLGQGLEFLIYFQGNSAPDKSGLPSDRFSAERTGGSVSTLTIQRTQQEDSAVYLCASTPPGGPSGNTIYFGEGSWLTVV.

The chain joins TRBV9 to TRBJ1-5, with TRBD1 matching over 9 bases. CDR1 and CDR2 (germline): SGDLS, YYNGEE. Trimming took 3 bases from V and 4 from J; bases not matched to a gene: 5. The CDR3 is 15 amino acids. The CDR3: CASSATGGGNQPQHF. The DNA for the CDR3 is TGTGCCAGCAGCGCGACAGGGGGAGGGAATCAGCCCCAGCATTTT.